One and the same sample provided the 2 T cell receptor beta chains below, sequenced in a study of identical twins' blood T cells. TCRdb reprocessed the 5' RACE reads via MiXCR and lists one record per CDR3 protein. The profile shows 350,000 to 400,000 distinct CDR3 sequences, roughly 27% of them singletons. The sequencing sample was made of PBMCs. The receptors come from a woman between 18 and 50 years old in good health.

This clonotype appeared a few times. V usage is TRBV2 and J usage is TRBJ1-4; no reliable D call. The CDR3 has 14 amino acids. Germline V gene data show CDR1 as SNHLY and CDR2 as FYNNEI. The V and J ends lost 6 bases and 8 bases respectively, with 16 bases between them. CDR3: CASSEDGRGEKLFF. CDR3 coding DNA: TGTGCCAGCAGCGAGGACGGGAGAGGAGAAAAACTGTTTTTT.

Turning to this clonotype: This clone may be a read error of a much larger clone one base away. CDR3 in amino acids: CASSLVAGFSYNEQFF. CDR3 DNA sequence: TGTGCCAGCAGCCTGGTAGCGGGATTTTCCTACAATGAGCAGTTCTTC. V usage is TRBV11-2 and J usage is TRBJ2-1; 8 bases line up with TRBD2. The CDR3 is 16 residues long. Germline V gene data show CDR1 as SGHAT and CDR2 as FQNNGV. Germline trimming cut 5 bases from V and 1 base from J; bases unmatched to any gene: 7.